The clone carrying this T cell receptor beta chain has only a few counts. The antigen remains unidentified. The sample comes from a study of identical twins. Study-wide results and limits: Out-of-frame alpha sequences shared between twins exhibited an excess of low generation probability.

Healthy Caucasians alone served as donors. A template switching step contributed a universal primer site, while unique molecular identifiers were present in the cDNA. Using its own MiXCR run on the 5' RACE reads, TCRdb lists one record per CDR3 protein. The data contain about 450,000 distinct CDR3 sequences, 18% of them singletons. Germline V gene lookup returns CDR1 SQVTM and CDR2 ANQGSEA. V lost 5 bases, J lost 3 bases, and 19 bases lay in between. The CDR3 loop spans 16 amino acids. This receptor was obtained from a man aged 45-65 years in good health. The chain uses TRBV29-1 and TRBJ2-2, with a tentative D call TRBD1 (6 bases). The sequencing input was naive T cells sorted from blood. The CDR3 spells CSVPTETGQYTGELFF. The CDR3 nucleotides are TGCAGCGTTCCAACCGAAACAGGACAGTACACCGGGGAGCTGTTTTTT.